This TCR beta chain comes out of a study of T-cell memory formation after mild COVID-19 (dated by TCRdb to the early 2020s). With regard to the full study: TCR sequence clusters from the two donors were largely donor specific. Two young, previously healthy adult volunteers made up the cohort, one male and one female. Longitudinal TCRalpha and TCRbeta repertoire sequencing tracked T-cell clones expanding and contracting after mild COVID-19 in a couple of donors.

Overall results and qualifications from the work: Clones that contracted from day 15 to 85 showed balanced CD4/CD8 phenotypes, whereas a second wave of clones that expanded from day 15 to 37 leaned towards CD4+. Only two mild cases were covered in the study, and larger cohorts including severe cases with pre-infection samples were considered necessary. Contracting CD4+ clones turned up mainly in the CM and EM memory subsets, whereas EMRA was where CD8+ clones were enriched. Some responding clones were detected in pre-infection memory, which suggested that pre-existing cross-reactive memory T cells had joined the SARS-CoV-2 response. SARS-CoV-2 specificity was not confirmed for the second-wave clones peaking on day 37.

This clonotype was detected a few times. The specificity of this receptor is unknown. No much larger clonotype is one base removed from it; base qualities were not supplied. From a lookup of the germline V gene, CDR1 and CDR2 are SGHDT and YYEEEE. The CDR3, from cysteine to phenylalanine, totals 13 residues. The sequence is cut down to CDR3 DNA, 39 bases in frame from base 1. V sheds 4 bases and J sheds 6 bases, leaving 13 bases between their ends. The data were produced on an Illumina NovaSeq 6000. TCRalpha and TCRbeta cDNA libraries were built by 5'RACE with constant-segment primers, adding sample barcodes and unique molecular identifiers. Trizol reagent was used to extract RNA from every sample. Libraries were amplified in two PCR steps, with a second sample barcode and Illumina TruSeq adapters added in the second step. Sequencing of libraries was performed on an Illumina NovaSeq with 2 x 150 bp paired-end reads. In the paper's pipeline: Reads were demultiplexed and collapsed into UMI-guided consensus sequences with migec v1.2.7. Using mixcr v2.1.11, UMI consensuses were aligned to TRA and TRB V and J templates and then assembled into clonotypes. A clonotype was counted as expanded or contracted only if both edgeR and NoisET called the change significant, with noise models trained on biological replicates. edgeR calls used a false discovery rate-adjusted p below 0.01 and a log2 fold-change threshold of 1. As an exploratory analysis of dynamics, PCA with hierarchical clustering was applied to max-normalized trajectories of the 1000 most abundant clonotypes. Each responding clone was given a CD4 or CD8 phenotype based on the CD4+ and CD8+ repertoires, which had been sequenced separately. TCRdb redid the processing of the public reads, applying fastp at Q25 and MiXCR, and retained in-frame beta chains. Rows with one shared CDR3 protein collapse into an entry with the most common genes and DNA. It is TCRdb's table, rather than the study itself, that gives the V and J calls and clone size. For this sample the table gives fewer than 700,000 distinct CDR3 sequences, of which 18% were detected only once. Together, the top ten hold 12% of the sample.

Ficoll-Paque density gradient centrifugation was the method used to isolate PBMCs. This chain joins TRBV5-6 to TRBJ1-2; a tentative D match to TRBD1 spans 6 bases. This receptor was taken from an adult woman who had mild COVID-19 (a few samples of this study predate the infection). The sample titles of this study are shuffled in the database, so cell type and time point are left out; the donor was told from shared clones. The sequenced sample was PBMCs or a T cell subset sorted from them (not recorded which). The CDR3 has the sequence CASSPGQSHGYTF. DNA sequence: TGTGCCAGCAGCCCCGGACAGTCTCATGGCTACACCTTC.